This paragraph reports one T cell receptor (beta chain). Antigen: not known. The germline V gene has CDR1 MNHNS and CDR2 SASEGT. V dropped 0 bases and J dropped 4 bases, with 12 bases sitting between them. The CDR3 covers 15 residues. The data derive from a study of cytomegalovirus exposure and HLA in healthy donors. Findings and caveats of the study: Presence/absence analysis assumed near-uniform sequencing depth across donors. Later analysis revealed greater clonal expansion in HLA-associated TCR beta chains than in equally common others. A missense variant in DCLRE1C was later tied to TCR beta V- and J-gene trimming. By a later analysis, the bulk of CMV-associated TCR beta chains appeared HLA-restricted.

13 Jbeta primers and 60 Vbeta primers were used for the PCR. TCRdb's copy holds only in-frame clones and misses some; the assay was immunoSEQ multiplex PCR. The sample holds about 190,000 clones; more than 65% are singletons and the top ten take approximately 3.1%. Material for sequencing was PBMCs. The chain employs TRBV6-1 and TRBJ1-2; no reliable D call. The sequence was collected from a woman aged 30 to 39 in good health and CMV-seropositive. The CDR3 nucleotides read TGTGCCAGCAGTGAAGCCGGACTCAATCCCTATGGCTACACCTTC. As protein: CASSEAGLNPYGYTF.